This TCR beta chain emerged from a study of early T cells in non-severe SARS-CoV-2 infection. Points from the study as a whole: VDJdb-based annotation leaned toward anti-spike CD8 responses and missed private and CD4 specificities.

The germline V gene has CDR1 DFQATT and CDR2 SNEGSKA (reference sequence). The ends were cut back, 2 bases at V and 4 bases at J, with 8 bases in the middle. CDR3 length: 12 amino acids. Separate cDNA molecules each had unique molecular identifiers attached to them. TCRdb processed the 5' RACE reads anew with MiXCR; each CDR3 protein has one entry. This table has 60,000 or so distinct CDR3 sequences, 10% to 15% appearing once. This clonotype was observed many times. Its antigen is unknown. V usage is TRBV20-1 and J usage is TRBJ1-1, with D possibly being TRBD1 (5 bases). Sequences were obtained from whole blood. The TCR sequence derives from an adult who was a healthcare worker with PCR-confirmed SARS-CoV-2 infection or an uninfected control (not recorded which). For the CDR3, the DNA is TGCAGTGCTAGACCAGGGTTCACTGAAGCTTTCTTT. Amino acids: CSARPGFTEAFF.